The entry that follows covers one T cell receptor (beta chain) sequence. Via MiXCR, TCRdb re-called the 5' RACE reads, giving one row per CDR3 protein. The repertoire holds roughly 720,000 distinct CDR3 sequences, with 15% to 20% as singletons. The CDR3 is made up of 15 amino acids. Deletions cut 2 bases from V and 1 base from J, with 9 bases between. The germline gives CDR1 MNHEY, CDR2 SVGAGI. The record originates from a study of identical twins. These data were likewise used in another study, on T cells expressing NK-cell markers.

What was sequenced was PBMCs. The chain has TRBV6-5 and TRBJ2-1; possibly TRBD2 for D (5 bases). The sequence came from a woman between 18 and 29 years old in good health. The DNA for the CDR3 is TGTGCCAGCAGTTACACTAGACTTTCCTACAATGAGCAGTTCTTC. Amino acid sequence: CASSYTRLSYNEQFF.